This note documents a single T cell receptor beta chain sequence. The data were obtained in a study of T cell responses to AZD1222 COVID-19 vaccine. V lost 2 bases to trimming and J lost 5 bases, with 7 bases between them. The germline V gene encodes CDR1 LGHNT and CDR2 FRNRAP. The length of the CDR3 is 13 residues. Assay used: immunoSEQ multiplex PCR; TCRdb lists only in-frame clones, some missing. The sample lists roughly 200,000 clones, roughly 92% seen once, with over 1% in the top ten. Sample: peripheral blood, taken on day 0 of AZD1222 vaccination. The chain is built from TRBV12-5 and TRBJ1-5; D not resolved. The clonotype was recovered from an adult in good health. The CDR3 spells CASGLTLHQPQHF. In nucleotides, the CDR3 is TGTGCTAGTGGTTTGACGTTGCATCAGCCCCAGCATTTT.